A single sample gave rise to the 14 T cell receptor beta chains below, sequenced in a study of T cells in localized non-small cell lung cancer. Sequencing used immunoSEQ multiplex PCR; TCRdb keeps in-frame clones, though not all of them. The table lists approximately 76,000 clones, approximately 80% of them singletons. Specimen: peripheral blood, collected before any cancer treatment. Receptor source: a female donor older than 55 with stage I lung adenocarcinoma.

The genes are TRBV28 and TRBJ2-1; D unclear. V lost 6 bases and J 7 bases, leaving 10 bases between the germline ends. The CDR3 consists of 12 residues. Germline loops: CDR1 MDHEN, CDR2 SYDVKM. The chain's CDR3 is CASSHGWNEQFF. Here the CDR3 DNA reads TGTGCCAGCAGCCACGGATGGAATGAGCAGTTCTTC. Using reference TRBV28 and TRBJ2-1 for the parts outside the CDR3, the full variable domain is DVKVTQSSRYLVKRTGEKVFLECVQDMDHENMFWYRQDPGLGLRLIYFSYDVKMKEKGDIPEGYSVSREKKERFSLILESASTNQTSMYLCASSHGWNEQFFGPGTRLTVL.

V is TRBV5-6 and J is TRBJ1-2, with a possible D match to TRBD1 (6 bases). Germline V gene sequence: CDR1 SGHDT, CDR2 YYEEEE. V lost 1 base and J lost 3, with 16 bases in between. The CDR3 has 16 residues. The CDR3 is CASSLYHRDGDYGYTF. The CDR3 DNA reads TGTGCCAGCAGCTTGTACCACAGGGATGGCGACTATGGCTACACCTTC.

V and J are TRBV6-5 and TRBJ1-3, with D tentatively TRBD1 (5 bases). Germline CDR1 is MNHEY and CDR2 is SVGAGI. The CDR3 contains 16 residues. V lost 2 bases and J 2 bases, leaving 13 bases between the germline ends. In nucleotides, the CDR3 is TGTGCCAGCAGTTACCGGCAGGGTATGACTGGAAACACCATATATTTT. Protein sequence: CASSYRQGMTGNTIYF.

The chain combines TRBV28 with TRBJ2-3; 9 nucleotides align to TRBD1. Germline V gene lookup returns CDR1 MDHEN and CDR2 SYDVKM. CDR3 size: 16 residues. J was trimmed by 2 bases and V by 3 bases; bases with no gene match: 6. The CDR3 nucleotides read TGTGCCAGCAGTTTCCGGGACAGGGCACACACAGATACGCAGTATTTT. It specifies CASSFRDRAHTDTQYF.

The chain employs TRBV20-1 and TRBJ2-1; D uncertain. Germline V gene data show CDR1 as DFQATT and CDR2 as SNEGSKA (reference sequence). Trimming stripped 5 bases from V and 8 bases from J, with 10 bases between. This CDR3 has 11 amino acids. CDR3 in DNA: TGCAGTGCTTCACATCAGGATGAGCAGTTCTTC. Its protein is CSASHQDEQFF.

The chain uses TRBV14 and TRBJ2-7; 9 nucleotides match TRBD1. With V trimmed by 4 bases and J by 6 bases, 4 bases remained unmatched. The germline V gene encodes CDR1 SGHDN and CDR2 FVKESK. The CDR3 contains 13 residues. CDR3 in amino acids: CASSPGQGGEQYF. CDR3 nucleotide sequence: TGTGCCAGCAGCCCGGGACAGGGTGGCGAGCAGTACTTC.

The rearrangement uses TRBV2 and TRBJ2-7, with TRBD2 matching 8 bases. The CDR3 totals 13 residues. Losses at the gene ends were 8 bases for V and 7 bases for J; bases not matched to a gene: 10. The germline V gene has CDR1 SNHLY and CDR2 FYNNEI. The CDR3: CASFREGVREQYF. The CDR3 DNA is TGTGCCAGCTTTCGGGAGGGTGTCCGAGAGCAGTACTTC. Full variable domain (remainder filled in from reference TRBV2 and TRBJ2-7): EPEVTQTPSHQVTQMGQEVILRCVPISNHLYFYWYRQILGQKVEFLVSFYNNEISEKSEIFDDQFSVERPDGSNFTLKIRSTKLEDSAMYFCASFREGVREQYFGPGTRLTVT.

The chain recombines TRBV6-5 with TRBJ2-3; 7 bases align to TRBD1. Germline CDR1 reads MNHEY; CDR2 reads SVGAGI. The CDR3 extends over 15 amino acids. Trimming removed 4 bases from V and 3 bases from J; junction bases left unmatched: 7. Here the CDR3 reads CASSSDRVETDTQYF. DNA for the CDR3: TGTGCCAGCAGTTCCGACAGGGTGGAAACAGATACGCAGTATTTT.

CDR3 amino acids: CASSVDGLEAYEQYF. The CDR3 region has the DNA TGTGCCAGCAGCGTAGATGGACTAGAGGCCTACGAGCAGTACTTC. The chain recombines TRBV9 with TRBJ2-7; TRBD2 agrees at 7 bases. The CDR3 loop spans 15 amino acids. Germline CDR1 is SGDLS and CDR2 is YYNGEE. The trim removed 0 bases at V and 2 bases at J, leaving 5 bases unmatched.

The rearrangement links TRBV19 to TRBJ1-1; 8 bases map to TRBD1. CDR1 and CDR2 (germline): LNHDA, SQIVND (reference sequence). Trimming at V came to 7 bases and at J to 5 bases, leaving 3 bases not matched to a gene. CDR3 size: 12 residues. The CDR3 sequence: CASKGQGTEAFF. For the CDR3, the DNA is TGTGCCAGTAAAGGACAGGGAACTGAAGCTTTCTTT.

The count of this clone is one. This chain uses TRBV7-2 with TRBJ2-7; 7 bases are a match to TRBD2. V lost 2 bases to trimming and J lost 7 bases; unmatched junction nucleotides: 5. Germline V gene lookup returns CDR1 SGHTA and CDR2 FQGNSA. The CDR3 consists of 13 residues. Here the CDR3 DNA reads TGTGCCAGCAGCTTATCGGGAGCGGGGGAGCAGTACTTC. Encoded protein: CASSLSGAGEQYF.

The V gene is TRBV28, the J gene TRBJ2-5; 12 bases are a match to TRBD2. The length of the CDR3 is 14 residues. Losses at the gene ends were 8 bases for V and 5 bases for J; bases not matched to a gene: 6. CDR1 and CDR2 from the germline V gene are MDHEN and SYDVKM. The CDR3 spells CASETSGSGETQYF. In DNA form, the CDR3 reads TGTGCCAGCGAGACTAGCGGGAGCGGGGAGACCCAGTACTTC. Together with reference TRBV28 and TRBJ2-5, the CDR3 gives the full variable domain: DVKVTQSSRYLVKRTGEKVFLECVQDMDHENMFWYRQDPGLGLRLIYFSYDVKMKEKGDIPEGYSVSREKKERFSLILESASTNQTSMYLCASETSGSGETQYFGPGTRLLVL.

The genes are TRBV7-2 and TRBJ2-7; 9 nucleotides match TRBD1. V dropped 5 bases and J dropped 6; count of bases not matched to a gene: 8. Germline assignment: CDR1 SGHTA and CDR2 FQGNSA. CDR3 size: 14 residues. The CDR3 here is CASSRPGTGTEQYF. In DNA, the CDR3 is TGTGCCAGCAGCCGTCCCGGGACAGGGACCGAGCAGTACTTC.

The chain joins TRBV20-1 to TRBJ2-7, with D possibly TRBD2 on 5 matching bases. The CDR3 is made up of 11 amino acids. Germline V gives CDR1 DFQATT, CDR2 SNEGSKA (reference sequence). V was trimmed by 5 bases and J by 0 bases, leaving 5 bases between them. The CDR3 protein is CSAAGSYEQYF. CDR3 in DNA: TGCAGTGCTGCGGGCTCCTACGAGCAGTACTTC.